This TCR beta chain was found in a study of blood T cell repertoires in COVID-19. Study summary: Whether acute or convalescent, the COVID-19 samples came from the United States, Italy and Spain. The analysed material was cDNA or gDNA that came from T cells, B-cell-depleted T cells, or PBMCs.

Per the study methods: Reference gene primers were amplified, and this amplification served to estimate nucleated cell counts. TCRdb's table, derived via immunoSEQ multiplex PCR, lists solely in-frame clones and lacks some. The V and J calls and clone size come from that table; D and trimming were worked out from the DNA. The profile shows 180,000 or so clones, about 80% of them singletons. The CDR3 covers 16 residues. Trimming removed 5 bases from V and 3 bases from J; junction bases left unmatched: 10. Germline V gives CDR1 SGHTA, CDR2 FQGTGA. Sequenced input: peripheral blood. The TCR originated in a human donor with acute or convalescent COVID-19. The donor label of this sample is uncertain. The rearrangement uses TRBV7-3 and TRBJ1-1; 9 nucleotides line up with TRBD1. This chain's CDR3 is CASSKTGGPFYTEAFF. The CDR3 nucleotides read TGTGCCAGCAGCAAAACAGGGGGCCCGTTCTACACTGAAGCTTTCTTT.